Each of the 4 T cell receptor beta chains below was sequenced from the same sample in a study of blood T cell repertoires in COVID-19. Method: immunoSEQ multiplex PCR; TCRdb's copy keeps in-frame clones and lacks some. This table holds approximately 170,000 clones, roughly four fifths found once. The sequenced sample was peripheral blood. Receptors originate from a woman aged 80 or over with COVID-19, enrolled during active disease.

With regard to this clone: One end of the junction does not line up with germline, which may come from a read error. The chain couples TRBV2 to TRBJ2-7; TRBD1 matches 9 bases. CDR3 length: 13 amino acids. The germline V gene has CDR1 SNHLY and CDR2 FYNNEI. The DNA of the CDR3 is TGTGCCAGCAGTCTAGCCCCGGGGACAGGGCGTTCCTTC. Translation gives CASSLAPGTGRSF.

The chain has TRBV5-1 and TRBJ2-7; D possibly corresponds to TRBD2 (6 bases). V shed 5 bases and J shed 7 bases, with 22 bases lying between them. CDR3 length: 15 residues. CDR1 is SGHRS, CDR2 YFSETQ, per germline. CDR3 coding DNA: TGCGCCAGCAGAGGGTCGAGCGGGCCCATTGGGGAGCAGTACTTC. This sequence encodes CASRGSSGPIGEQYF.

J is TRBJ2-5 and V is TRBV4-1, with 8 bases fitting TRBD2. Germline CDR1 reads MGHRA; CDR2 reads YSYEKL. CDR3 length equals 14 residues. V shed 5 bases, J shed 5 bases, and the junction held 7 bases outside the gene matches. The CDR3 DNA sequence: TGCGCCAGCAGCTTTTCCCGGGGGGGGGAGACCCAGTACTTC. This translates into CASSFSRGGETQYF.

This rearrangement joins TRBV5-5 to TRBJ1-5; D is perhaps TRBD1 (5 bases). The CDR3 has 14 amino acids. The germline CDR1 and CDR2 sequences are SGHKS and YYEKEE (reference sequence). Deletions cut 3 bases from V and 7 bases from J, with 14 bases between. CDR3 nucleotides: TGTGCCAGCAGCTGGGGCCTTTACAACCAGCCCCAGCATTTT. It encodes CASSWGLYNQPQHF.